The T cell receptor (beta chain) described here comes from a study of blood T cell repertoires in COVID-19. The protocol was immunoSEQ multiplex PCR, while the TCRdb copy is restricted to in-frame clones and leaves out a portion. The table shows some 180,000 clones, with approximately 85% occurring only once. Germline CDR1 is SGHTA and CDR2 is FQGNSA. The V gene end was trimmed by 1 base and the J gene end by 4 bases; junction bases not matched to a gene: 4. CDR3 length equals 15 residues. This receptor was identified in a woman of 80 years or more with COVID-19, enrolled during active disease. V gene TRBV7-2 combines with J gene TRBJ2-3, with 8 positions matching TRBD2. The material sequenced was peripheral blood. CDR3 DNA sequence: TGTGCCAGCAGCTTAGGAGTAGCGGGGTCAGATACGCAGTATTTT. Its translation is CASSLGVAGSDTQYF.